A single sample gave rise to the 22 T cell receptor beta chains below, sequenced in a study of T cell repertoires in ileal Crohn's disease (dated by TCRdb to between 2019 and 2020). Library preparation used the immunoSEQ multiplex PCR assay. Sourced from immuneACCESS, this table was stored by TCRdb with only in-frame sequences that have V and J called. A share of the clones is absent; for the studies checked, an unresolved V gene accounts for under half, and the remainder has no known explanation. This sample gives 30,000 or so clones in total; roughly 77% of them show up just once. Around 5.6% of the sample belongs to the ten largest clones. The sample consisted of ileal tissue. The receptors were gathered from an adult with Crohn's disease.

This clone was observed once. The chain recombines TRBV5-1 with TRBJ2-2, with 10 bases identical to TRBD2. Germline V lookup: CDR1 SGHRS, CDR2 YFSETQ. This CDR3 has 17 residues. V dropped 1 base and J dropped 5; count of bases not matched to a gene: 8. The CDR3 sequence: CASSLRSGGAMTGELFF. Here the CDR3 DNA reads TGCGCCAGCAGCTTGAGGAGCGGGGGGGCCATGACCGGGGAGCTGTTTTTT.

A word on this clone: The germline gene is not matched at one end of the junction; a read error may be the cause. V gene TRBV7-2 combines with J gene TRBJ1-2; the match to TRBD1 covers 9 bases. CDR1 and CDR2 (germline): SGHTA, FQGNSA. This CDR3 is built from 15 residues. The CDR3 here is CASSSDRGDYYGYTF. For the CDR3, the DNA is TGTGCCAGCAGCTCGGACAGGGGAGATTACTACGGCTACACCTTC. Variable domain in full (rest from reference TRBV7-2 and TRBJ1-2): GAGVSQSPSNKVTEKGKDVELRCDPISGHTALYWYRQSLGQGLEFLIYFQGNSAPDKSGLPSDRFSAERTGGSVSTLTIQRTQQEDSAVYLCASSSDRGDYYGYTFGSGTRLTVV.

The rearrangement joins TRBV11-2 to TRBJ2-5, with D possibly matching TRBD1 (6 bases). V lost 1 base and J 4 bases, leaving 16 bases between the germline ends. Germline-derived CDR1 and CDR2 are SGHAT and FQNNGV. This CDR3 has 16 amino acids. The CDR3 spells CASSLAFGQGRETQYF. The CDR3 coding sequence is TGTGCCAGCAGCTTAGCGTTCGGGCAGGGGAGAGAGACCCAGTACTTC.

V and J are TRBV29-1 and TRBJ2-2; possibly TRBD2 for D (5 bases). Trimming shortened V by 6 bases and J by 0 bases, and 11 bases separated the two germline ends. CDR1 is SQVTM, CDR2 ANQGSEA, per germline. This CDR3 spans 14 amino acids. Here the CDR3 reads CSVYRGPNTGELFF. CDR3 coding DNA: TGCAGCGTCTACCGGGGTCCGAACACCGGGGAGCTGTTTTTT.

This chain connects TRBV7-2 to TRBJ1-2; D perhaps matches TRBD1 (6 bases). This CDR3 is 13 amino acids long. Germline V gene lookup returns CDR1 SGHTA and CDR2 FQGNSA. The V end was cut by 2 bases, the J end by 6 bases, with 10 bases between. The CDR3, as DNA: TGTGCCAGCAGCTTAAGGACAGATCATGGCTACACCTTC. Translating it yields CASSLRTDHGYTF.

This clone was detected a few times. J is TRBJ2-2 and V is TRBV19, with 7 bases that match TRBD1. CDR1 is LNHDA and CDR2 is SQIVND in the germline V gene (reference sequence). The CDR3 length is 16 residues. The trim removed 4 bases at V and 1 base at J, leaving 6 bases unmatched. CDR3 in amino acids: CASSTYRGRNTGELFF. The CDR3 DNA reads as TGTGCCAGTAGTACGTACAGGGGACGGAACACCGGGGAGCTGTTTTTT.

The chain has TRBV9 and TRBJ1-6, with 8 bases fitting TRBD1. The CDR3 runs 13 residues. In germline, CDR1 is SGDLS, CDR2 YYNGEE. J was trimmed by 9 bases and V by 4 bases; bases with no gene match: 3. The CDR3 region is CASSLTGGSPLHF. In DNA form, the CDR3 reads TGTGCCAGCAGCCTTACAGGGGGTTCACCCCTCCACTTT.

V is TRBV18 and J is TRBJ1-1, with a tentative D call TRBD1 (5 bases). Trimming left V 2 bases short and J 1 base short, with 14 bases between. The germline V gene encodes CDR1 KGHSH and CDR2 LQKENI. The CDR3 contains 16 residues. CDR3 amino acids: CASSPGATGKNTEAFF. CDR3 nucleotide sequence: TGTGCCAGCTCACCAGGGGCAACAGGAAAGAACACTGAAGCTTTCTTT.

J is TRBJ2-2 and V is TRBV6-4; 10 bases map to TRBD2. V dropped 5 bases and J dropped 2; count of bases not matched to a gene: 5. The CDR3 sequence is 16 residues long. Germline lookup yields CDR1 MRHNA and CDR2 SNTAGT. The CDR3 DNA is TGTGCCAGCAGTCCCAGCGGGGGGGACAACACCGGGGAGCTGTTTTTT. Amino acid sequence: CASSPSGGDNTGELFF.

The J gene is TRBJ1-2, the V gene TRBV5-4, with D possibly TRBD1 on 5 matching bases. With 4 bases removed from V and 8 bases from J, the gap between germline ends came to 15 bases. CDR3 size: 13 residues. Germline loops: CDR1 SGHNT, CDR2 YYREEE (reference sequence). DNA of the CDR3: TGTGCCAGCAGCCCCGGGGGGACTCGCGGCTACACCTTC. Encoded protein: CASSPGGTRGYTF.

The chain recombines TRBV4-1 with TRBJ2-1; unclear D gene. Looked up from germline, CDR1 is MGHRA and CDR2 is YSYEKL. The CDR3 is made up of 13 amino acids. Trimming took off 4 bases at V and 7 bases at J, with 11 bases between the two ends. CDR3 residues: CASSLLLINEQFF. CDR3 bases: TGCGCCAGCAGCCTCCTCTTAATAAATGAGCAGTTCTTC.

The gene calls are TRBV5-1 and TRBJ1-2; 7 bases are a match to TRBD1. The germline V gene has CDR1 SGHRS and CDR2 YFSETQ. J lost 0 bases, V lost 4 bases, and 3 bases had no gene match. This CDR3 region has 14 residues. The CDR3 reads CASSQGQANYGYTF. CDR3 DNA sequence: TGCGCCAGCAGCCAAGGACAGGCTAACTATGGCTACACCTTC.

J is TRBJ1-5 and V is TRBV19; 9 nucleotides align to TRBD1. The CDR3 covers 16 residues. With V trimmed by 6 bases and J by 2 bases, 8 bases remained unmatched. Germline V gene data show CDR1 as LNHDA and CDR2 as SQIVND (reference sequence). The CDR3 DNA reads TGTGCCAGTAGGCGACAGGGGGAGAGCGGCAATCAGCCCCAGCATTTT. It codes for CASRRQGESGNQPQHF.

This clone was picked up a small number of times. The gene calls are TRBV5-1 and TRBJ1-6, with no clear D. Germline V CDR1 and CDR2: SGHRS, YFSETQ. With 3 bases removed from V and 6 bases from J, the gap between germline ends came to 10 bases. The CDR3 has 14 amino acids. The CDR3 region is CASSSSGINSPLHF. The CDR3 region has the DNA TGCGCCAGCAGCTCTAGCGGCATTAATTCACCCCTCCACTTT.

This rearrangement joins TRBV4-3 to TRBJ1-5; 9 nucleotides agree with TRBD1. Germline CDR1 LGHNA, CDR2 YSLEER. The ends lost 0 bases at V and 3 bases at J; junction bases unmatched: 9. This CDR3 is 18 amino acids long. CDR3 residues: CASSQDLTTGGNNQPQHF. The CDR3 DNA is TGCGCCAGCAGCCAAGACCTCACGACAGGGGGGAACAATCAGCCCCAGCATTTT.

CDR3 nucleotides: TGCGCCAGCAGCCTGATGGGGGCCGGGTACGAGCAGTACTTC. This translates into CASSLMGAGYEQYF. The J gene is TRBJ2-7, the V gene TRBV5-1; a weak D match, TRBD1 (6 bases). The CDR3 has 14 residues. Germline V gene lookup returns CDR1 SGHRS and CDR2 YFSETQ. The ends were cut back, 4 bases at V and 4 bases at J, with 15 bases in the middle.

The rearrangement uses TRBV19 and TRBJ2-6; 8 positions match TRBD1. Germline V gene data show CDR1 as LNHDA and CDR2 as SQIVND (reference sequence). CDR3 size: 16 residues. Trimming at V came to 4 bases and at J to 4 bases, leaving 6 bases not matched to a gene. The CDR3 protein is CASSSNRGSGANVLTF. The CDR3, as DNA: TGTGCCAGTAGTAGCAACAGGGGGTCGGGGGCCAACGTCCTGACTTTC. The full variable domain, in which reference TRBV19 and TRBJ2-6 provide the parts outside the CDR3, is DGGITQSPKYLFRKEGQNVTLSCEQNLNHDAMYWYRQDPGQGLRLIYYSQIVNDFQKGDIAEGYSVSREKKESFPLTVTSAQKNPTAFYLCASSSNRGSGANVLTFGAGSRLTVL.

This rearrangement joins TRBV21-1 to TRBJ2-4; the table calls TRBD2, which could not be checked here. TRBV21-1 is deemed a pseudogene. The CDR3 totals 16 residues. The CDR3 here is CASLLRLWPAKNIQYF. CDR3 in DNA: TGTGCCAGCCTTCTCAGACTTTGGCCAGCCAAAAACATTCAGTACTTC.

CDR3 residues: CASSYTRDTEAFF. CDR3 coding DNA: TGTGCCAGCAGCTACACTCGGGACACTGAAGCTTTCTTT. The J gene is TRBJ1-1, the V gene TRBV11-2; D not resolved. The CDR3 is made up of 13 amino acids. The germline V gene has CDR1 SGHAT and CDR2 FQNNGV. Trimming removed 4 bases from V and 3 bases from J, with 9 bases in between.

In its sample, this clone is medium-sized. The V and J genes are TRBV10-3 and TRBJ2-6; TRBD2 agrees at 9 bases. The junction had 5 bases not matched to a gene; V was cut back by 6 bases and J by 2 bases. There are 16 residues in the CDR3. Germline V gene lookup returns CDR1 ENHRY and CDR2 SYGVKD. The CDR3 is CAISPVAGAGANVLTF. CDR3 sequence (DNA): TGTGCCATCAGCCCCGTAGCGGGGGCTGGGGCCAACGTCCTGACTTTC.

This chain connects TRBV7-8 to TRBJ1-5; D is undetermined. Per germline, CDR1 SGHVS and CDR2 FQNEAQ. This CDR3 is built from 13 residues. Deletions cut 2 bases from V and 7 bases from J, with 9 bases between. CDR3 nucleotides: TGTGCCAGCAGCTTAAATACCGGGCAGCCCCAGCATTTT. Translated, it gives CASSLNTGQPQHF.

The chain is built from TRBV11-1 and TRBJ2-2; D not certain. The CDR3 has 14 amino acids. Per germline, CDR1 SGHAT and CDR2 FQDESV (reference sequence). V was trimmed by 5 bases and J by 5 bases, leaving 12 bases between them. The CDR3 DNA is TGTGCCAGCAGCCATCACCAGAGGACCGGGGAGCTGTTTTTT. This sequence encodes CASSHHQRTGELFF.